The 22 T cell receptor beta chains presented below share a single source sample, sequenced in a study of blood T cell repertoires in COVID-19. Sequencing used immunoSEQ multiplex PCR; TCRdb keeps in-frame clones, though not all of them. This sample has about 240,000 clones, with around four fifths found just once. Source material: PBMCs or T cells enriched from blood (not recorded which). These receptors originate from a woman in her thirties or forties who had been exposed to COVID-19.

This chain links TRBV27 with TRBJ2-7; 7 nucleotides match TRBD1. The CDR3 is 12 amino acids. J lost 5 bases, V lost 10 bases, and 8 bases had no gene match. Germline CDR1 MNHEY, CDR2 SMNVEV (reference sequence). In DNA form, the CDR3 reads TGTGCCACCGAGGGGGCATCACACGAGCAGTACTTC. Its protein is CATEGASHEQYF.

The chain recombines TRBV5-6 with TRBJ1-3, with D perhaps matching TRBD1 (6 bases). The CDR3 is 17 residues long. The germline V gene has CDR1 SGHDT and CDR2 YYEEEE. The V gene lost 4 bases and the J gene lost 0 bases, with 17 bases spanning the gap. In DNA form, the CDR3 reads TGTGCCAGCAGCATCCCCGTGGACAGTTCCTCTGGAAACACCATATATTTT. Translating it yields CASSIPVDSSSGNTIYF.

This clone came up once. The genes are TRBV6-1 and TRBJ2-3, with D maybe TRBD2 (6 bases). The germline CDR1 and CDR2 sequences are MNHNS and SASEGT. The CDR3 runs to 15 residues. V gave up 3 bases and J gave up 4 bases, with 14 bases separating them. The DNA for the CDR3 is TGTGCCAGCAGTGACGGCGCGGGGCGGGCAGATACGCAGTATTTT. It yields the protein CASSDGAGRADTQYF.

The CDR3 nucleotides read TGTGCCAGCAGCGCCTATGCTAGCGGGGACGCTACAGATACGCAGTATTTT. Translated: CASSAYASGDATDTQYF. The chain joins TRBV9 to TRBJ2-3; 9 bases agree with TRBD2. Germline assignment: CDR1 SGDLS and CDR2 YYNGEE. CDR3 length: 17 amino acids. The junction had 11 bases not matched to a gene; V was cut back by 3 bases and J by 3 bases.

The genes are TRBV5-1 and TRBJ2-6; 10 nucleotides match TRBD1. V was pared by 4 bases and J by 2 bases, with 15 bases of the junction left unmatched. CDR3 length: 20 residues. Per germline, CDR1 SGHRS and CDR2 YFSETQ. The CDR3 DNA reads as TGCGCCAGCAGCCTATCACTCGCCGGGACAGGGGTTCCTGGGGCCAACGTCCTGACTTTC. This translates into CASSLSLAGTGVPGANVLTF. Full variable domain (remainder filled in from reference TRBV5-1 and TRBJ2-6): KAGVTQTPRYLIKTRGQQVTLSCSPISGHRSVSWYQQTPGQGLQFLFEYFSETQRNKGNFPGRFSGRQFSNSRSEMNVSTLELGDSALYLCASSLSLAGTGVPGANVLTFGAGSRLTVL.

The CDR3 bases are TGTGCCAGCAGCGTACGGACAGGGTTGAATAATTCACCCCTCCACTTT. Its translation: CASSVRTGLNNSPLHF. V usage is TRBV5-6 and J usage is TRBJ1-6; 8 positions match TRBD1. This CDR3 has 16 amino acids. V lost 4 bases to trimming and J lost 5 bases; unmatched junction nucleotides: 8. The V gene's germline CDR1 is SGHDT and CDR2 YYEEEE.

V usage is TRBV28 and J usage is TRBJ2-1; 8 positions match TRBD2. The CDR3 sequence is 15 residues long. V was pared by 6 bases and J by 2 bases, with 6 bases of the junction left unmatched. CDR1 is MDHEN, CDR2 SYDVKM, per germline. As DNA, the CDR3 is TGTGCCAGCAGACCGGGAGGGATGACCTACAATGAGCAGTTCTTC. Translating gives CASRPGGMTYNEQFF.

The chain is built from TRBV6-5 and TRBJ2-2; maybe TRBD2 (5 bases). V lost 6 bases, J lost 5 bases, and 13 bases lay in between. The CDR3 runs to 14 residues. Germline values: CDR1 MNHEY, CDR2 SVGAGI. DNA of the CDR3: TGTGCCAGCAGGAATAAAAAGCGGACCGGGGAGCTGTTTTTT. This codes for CASRNKKRTGELFF.

This chain uses TRBV10-3 with TRBJ2-2, with a possible D match to TRBD1 (6 bases). V dropped 3 bases and J dropped 0 bases, with 17 bases sitting between them. This CDR3 spans 18 amino acids. Looked up from germline, CDR1 is ENHRY and CDR2 is SYGVKD. CDR3 sequence (DNA): TGTGCCATCAGTGACCTAACCACAGGGACCTCGAACACCGGGGAGCTGTTTTTT. As protein: CAISDLTTGTSNTGELFF.

In this sample, this clone turned up a few times. V usage is TRBV4-2 and J usage is TRBJ2-1; D may be TRBD2 (5 bases). CDR1 is LGHNA and CDR2 is YNFKEQ in the germline V gene. Trimming left V 1 base short and J 4 bases short, with 11 bases between. This CDR3 has 15 residues. The CDR3 DNA reads as TGTGCCAGCAGCCAAGGCCTAGCTGATTACAATGAGCAGTTCTTC. The encoded protein is CASSQGLADYNEQFF.

The chain carries TRBV29-1 and TRBJ1-2; D unclear. Trimming shortened V by 4 bases and J by 6 bases, and 6 bases separated the two germline ends. Looked up from germline, CDR1 is SQVTM and CDR2 is ANQGSEA. This CDR3 is 10 amino acids long. Here the CDR3 reads CSVGVNGYTF. The DNA of the CDR3 is TGCAGCGTTGGAGTTAATGGCTACACCTTC.

This sequence joins TRBV6-5 and TRBJ2-5, with 10 bases fitting TRBD2. The trim removed 1 base at V and 5 bases at J, leaving 7 bases unmatched. The CDR3 has 16 residues. Germline loops: CDR1 MNHEY, CDR2 SVGAGI. The DNA of the CDR3 is TGTGCCAGCAGTTACTGGGCTAGCGGGGGTGTCGAGACCCAGTACTTC. This sequence encodes CASSYWASGGVETQYF.

The chain employs TRBV18 and TRBJ1-5; 7 bases are a match to TRBD1. Trimming removed 2 bases from V and 4 bases from J; junction bases left unmatched: 14. This CDR3 is built from 18 residues. The V gene's germline CDR1 is KGHSH and CDR2 LQKENI. As DNA, the CDR3 is TGTGCCAGCTCACCAAAAGCCGGGACAGAGGCACGAAATCAGCCCCAGCATTTT. Translation gives CASSPKAGTEARNQPQHF.

The V gene is TRBV5-8, the J gene TRBJ1-1; 11 bases map to TRBD1. Germline CDR1 and CDR2: SGHTS and YDEGEE. With 1 base clipped from V and 5 bases from J, the junction kept 10 bases outside the gene matches. This CDR3 is 17 amino acids long. The CDR3 is CASSLYWTGGEDTEAFF. The DNA of the CDR3 is TGTGCCAGCAGCTTGTATTGGACAGGGGGCGAAGATACTGAAGCTTTCTTT.

The V gene is TRBV9, the J gene TRBJ1-2, with a tentative D call TRBD1 (5 bases). Per the germline V gene, CDR1 is SGDLS and CDR2 is YYNGEE. The CDR3 has 12 amino acids. V lost 2 bases, J lost 5 bases, and 7 bases lay in between. The CDR3 protein is CASSVPGYGYTF. In DNA, the CDR3 is TGTGCCAGCAGCGTTCCAGGGTATGGCTACACCTTC.

V usage is TRBV28 and J usage is TRBJ2-7, with D tentatively TRBD2 (6 bases). CDR1 and CDR2 from the germline V gene are MDHEN and SYDVKM. This CDR3 has 13 residues. Trimming removed 9 bases at V and 3 bases at J, with 15 bases between. Here the CDR3 reads CASGGGGLYEQYF. CDR3 bases: TGTGCCAGTGGGGGTGGGGGACTCTACGAGCAGTACTTC.

J is TRBJ2-1 and V is TRBV6-2 or TRBV6-3; D unresolved. Germline V gene data show CDR1 as MNHEY and CDR2 as SVGEGT. Trimming left V 6 bases short and J 4 bases short, with 4 bases between. This CDR3 spans 11 amino acids. CDR3 protein: CASSTYNEQFF. The CDR3 DNA follows: TGTGCCAGCAGCACTTACAATGAGCAGTTCTTC.

V usage is TRBV7-6 and J usage is TRBJ2-1; TRBD1 aligns across 8 bases. The V and J ends lost 5 bases and 4 bases, in that order; junction bases with no gene match: 10. The CDR3 consists of 16 residues. The germline V gene encodes CDR1 SGHVS and CDR2 FNYEAQ. CDR3: CASSRSDRGEYNEQFF. DNA of the CDR3: TGTGCCAGCAGCCGATCAGACAGGGGAGAATACAATGAGCAGTTCTTC.

This clone has just a few counts. V gene TRBV27 combines with J gene TRBJ1-2, with unresolved D. The germline V and J ends were trimmed by 3 bases and 6 bases, with 14 bases remaining between them. There are 14 residues in the CDR3. Looked up from germline, CDR1 is MNHEY and CDR2 is SMNVEV (reference sequence). The CDR3 sequence: CASSFVGGSHGYTF. DNA for the CDR3: TGTGCCAGCAGTTTTGTGGGCGGGAGCCATGGCTACACCTTC.

This clone has only a few counts. This sequence joins TRBV7-9 and TRBJ1-1; TRBD1 is a possible D gene (5 bases). The germline CDR1 and CDR2 sequences are SEHNR and FQNEAQ (reference sequence). The ends were cut back, 2 bases at V and 1 base at J, with 8 bases in the middle. The CDR3 contains 14 residues. CDR3 DNA: TGTGCCAGCAGCTTACGGGGGACGAACACTGAAGCTTTCTTT. The encoded protein is CASSLRGTNTEAFF.

The rearrangement links TRBV7-3 to TRBJ2-2, with D possibly TRBD2 on 6 matching bases. Germline CDR1 is SGHTA and CDR2 is FQGTGA. The CDR3 loop spans 15 amino acids. Trimming left V 2 bases short and J 6 bases short, with 13 bases between. The chain's CDR3 is CASSLGGWGAGELFF. The DNA of the CDR3 is TGTGCCAGCAGCTTAGGCGGTTGGGGGGCCGGGGAGCTGTTTTTT.

This clone was seen ten or more times. The chain is built from TRBV9 and TRBJ1-6, with D perhaps matching TRBD1 (6 bases). Per the germline V gene, CDR1 is SGDLS and CDR2 is YYNGEE. The CDR3 covers 15 residues. The ends were cut back, 0 bases at V and 10 bases at J, with 14 bases in the middle. The DNA of the CDR3 is TGTGCCAGCAGCGTAGCCGGGGTTAGGGGGTCACCCCTCCACTTT. Residues: CASSVAGVRGSPLHF.